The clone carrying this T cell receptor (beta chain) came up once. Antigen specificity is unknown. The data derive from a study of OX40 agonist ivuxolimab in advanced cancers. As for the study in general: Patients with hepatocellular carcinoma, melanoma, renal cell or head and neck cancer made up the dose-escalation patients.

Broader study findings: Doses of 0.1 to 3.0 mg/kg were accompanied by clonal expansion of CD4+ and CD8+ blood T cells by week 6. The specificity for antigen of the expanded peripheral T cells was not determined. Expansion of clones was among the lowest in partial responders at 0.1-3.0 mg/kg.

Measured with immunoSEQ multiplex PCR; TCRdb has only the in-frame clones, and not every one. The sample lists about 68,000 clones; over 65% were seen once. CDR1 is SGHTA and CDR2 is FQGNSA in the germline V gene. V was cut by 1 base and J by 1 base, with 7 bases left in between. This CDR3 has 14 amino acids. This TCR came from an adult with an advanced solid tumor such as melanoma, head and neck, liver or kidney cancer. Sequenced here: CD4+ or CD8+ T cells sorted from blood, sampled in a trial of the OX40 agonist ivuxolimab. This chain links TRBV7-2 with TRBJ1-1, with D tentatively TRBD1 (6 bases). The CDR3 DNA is TGTGCCAGCAGCTTAGAGGGGGGGAACACTGAAGCTTTCTTT. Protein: CASSLEGGNTEAFF.